What follows are 14 T cell receptor beta chains derived from one specimen sequenced in a study of blood T cell repertoires in COVID-19. Assay used: immunoSEQ multiplex PCR; TCRdb lists only in-frame clones, some missing. The data contain roughly 220,000 clones, about 88% of them singletons. Sequenced material: PBMCs or T cells enriched from blood (not recorded which). The receptors stem from a woman in her twenties or thirties who had recovered from COVID-19.

This clone has a handful of counts. The rearrangement uses TRBV6-2 or TRBV6-3 and TRBJ2-2; TRBD2 agrees at 7 bases. This CDR3 contains 15 residues. The germline CDR1 and CDR2 sequences are MNHEY and SVGEGT. The junction had 3 bases not matched to a gene; V was cut back by 2 bases and J by 3 bases. The chain's CDR3 is CASSYGTTDTGELFF. The CDR3 DNA follows: TGTGCCAGCAGTTACGGGACTACTGACACCGGGGAGCTGTTTTTT.

The gene calls are TRBV7-3 and TRBJ1-1; D might be TRBD1 (6 bases). Trimming stripped 6 bases from V and 4 bases from J, with 15 bases between. CDR1 SGHTA and CDR2 FQGTGA come from the germline V gene. The CDR3 sequence is 14 residues long. CDR3 amino acids: CASSLTGGATEAFF. The DNA of the CDR3 is TGTGCCAGCAGTCTAACCGGGGGGGCCACTGAAGCTTTCTTT.

V is TRBV7-8 and J is TRBJ2-2; TRBD2 is a possible D gene (6 bases). The germline CDR1 and CDR2 sequences are SGHVS and FQNEAQ. Trimming pared 3 bases from V and 0 bases from J, leaving 8 bases between. This CDR3 contains 15 residues. CDR3 coding DNA: TGTGCCAGCAGCTTCCTAGCGTCGAACACCGGGGAGCTGTTTTTT. Its protein is CASSFLASNTGELFF.

This clone was found once. This sequence joins TRBV3-1 (or the pseudogene TRBV3-2) and TRBJ1-2; TRBD1 matches 7 bases. CDR1 is LGHDT and CDR2 is YNNKEL in the germline V gene (reference sequence). V lost 5 bases, J lost 8 bases, and 11 bases stayed unmatched. The CDR3 has 14 residues. CDR3 coding DNA: TGTGCCAGCAGCTCCGGAAAGGGGGCCCAGGGCTACACCTTC. Amino acid sequence: CASSSGKGAQGYTF.

This rearrangement joins TRBV7-9 to TRBJ1-1, with TRBD1 matching over 7 bases. The CDR3 totals 16 residues. V dropped 0 bases and J dropped 0; count of bases not matched to a gene: 4. The germline CDR1 and CDR2 sequences are SEHNR and FQNEAQ (reference sequence). The CDR3: CASSLARDSMNTEAFF. CDR3 DNA sequence: TGTGCCAGCAGCTTAGCTAGGGACAGCATGAACACTGAAGCTTTCTTT. Together with reference TRBV7-9 and TRBJ1-1, the CDR3 gives the full variable domain: DTGVSQNPRHKITKRGQNVTFRCDPISEHNRLYWYRQTLGQGPEFLTYFQNEAQLEKSRLLSDRFSAERPKGSFSTLEIQRTEQGDSAMYLCASSLARDSMNTEAFFGQGTRLTVV.

The V call is TRBV5-1, the J call TRBJ1-2, with 7 bases aligning to TRBD1. The CDR3 consists of 15 residues. The germline gives CDR1 SGHRS, CDR2 YFSETQ. Trimming took 4 bases from V and 4 from J; bases not matched to a gene: 10. CDR3 protein: CASSPRTGTAYGYTF. The CDR3 nucleotides read TGCGCCAGCAGCCCTAGGACAGGAACGGCCTATGGCTACACCTTC.

This clone was seen just once. The chain uses TRBV19 and TRBJ1-5; D is possibly TRBD1 (5 bases). The CDR3 has 13 amino acids. CDR1 LNHDA and CDR2 SQIVND come from the germline V gene (reference sequence). Trimming cost V 7 bases and J 5 bases, with 12 bases left between them. CDR3 sequence (DNA): TGTGCCAGTACCGAACGGGACTATCAGCCCCAGCATTTT. Translated: CASTERDYQPQHF.

CDR3 sequence reads: CASSLALAEPTDTQYF. CDR3 DNA sequence: TGTGCCAGCAGCTTAGCCCTAGCGGAGCCCACAGATACGCAGTATTTT. The V call is TRBV7-2, the J call TRBJ2-3, with 7 positions matching TRBD2. Germline trimming cut 0 bases from V and 2 bases from J; bases unmatched to any gene: 5. CDR1 and CDR2 (germline): SGHTA, FQGNSA. The length of the CDR3 is 16 residues. Supplemented by reference TRBV7-2 and TRBJ2-3, the full variable domain reads GAGVSQSPSNKVTEKGKDVELRCDPISGHTALYWYRQSLGQGLEFLIYFQGNSAPDKSGLPSDRFSAERTGGSVSTLTIQRTQQEDSAVYLCASSLALAEPTDTQYFGPGTRLTVL.

V and J are TRBV27 and TRBJ1-1; 10 bases match TRBD1. The ends lost 5 bases at V and 6 bases at J; junction bases unmatched: 3. The CDR3 is 13 amino acids. Per germline, CDR1 MNHEY and CDR2 SMNVEV (reference sequence). The chain's CDR3 is CASSLGQGAEAFF. The CDR3 region has the DNA TGTGCCAGCAGTCTTGGACAGGGGGCTGAAGCTTTCTTT.

The chain recombines TRBV9 with TRBJ2-1, with TRBD1 matching 7 bases. The J segment lost 8 bases and the V segment lost 0 bases, leaving 8 bases of the junction unmatched. CDR1 is SGDLS and CDR2 is YYNGEE in the germline V gene. The CDR3 consists of 15 residues. The CDR3 loop is CASSVGAGGLYEQFF. The CDR3 bases are TGTGCCAGCAGCGTAGGGGCAGGGGGTTTATATGAGCAGTTCTTC.

The chain combines TRBV9 with TRBJ2-7; TRBD1 is a possible D gene (6 bases). CDR1 is SGDLS, CDR2 YYNGEE, per germline. V was trimmed by 3 bases and J by 5 bases, leaving 15 bases between them. This CDR3 spans 14 amino acids. CDR3 in DNA: TGTGCCAGCAGCGCAACTCACAGGGTCGACGAGCAGTACTTC. Encoded protein: CASSATHRVDEQYF.

The chain carries TRBV12-5 and TRBJ2-1; D not certain. Germline assignment: CDR1 LGHNT and CDR2 FRNRAP. Trimming pared 4 bases from V and 6 bases from J, leaving 7 bases between. This CDR3 contains 12 residues. The CDR3 loop is CASGSLINEQFF. In DNA form, the CDR3 reads TGTGCTAGTGGTTCCCTTATCAATGAGCAGTTCTTC.

V gene TRBV7-9 combines with J gene TRBJ2-1; D call uncertain. Germline assignment: CDR1 SEHNR and CDR2 FQNEAQ (reference sequence). CDR3 length: 12 residues. Trimming removed 2 bases at V and 6 bases at J, with 5 bases between. DNA for the CDR3: TGTGCCAGCAGCTTAATTAGCAATGAGCAGTTCTTC. Protein product: CASSLISNEQFF.

The rearrangement joins TRBV4-1 to TRBJ2-3; D possibly corresponds to TRBD2 (7 bases). This CDR3 region has 14 residues. V was cut by 4 bases and J by 4 bases, with 12 bases left in between. Germline CDR1 is MGHRA and CDR2 is YSYEKL. This CDR3 is CASSLPGGPDTQYF. The CDR3, as DNA: TGCGCCAGCAGCCTCCCCGGGGGGCCAGATACGCAGTATTTT.